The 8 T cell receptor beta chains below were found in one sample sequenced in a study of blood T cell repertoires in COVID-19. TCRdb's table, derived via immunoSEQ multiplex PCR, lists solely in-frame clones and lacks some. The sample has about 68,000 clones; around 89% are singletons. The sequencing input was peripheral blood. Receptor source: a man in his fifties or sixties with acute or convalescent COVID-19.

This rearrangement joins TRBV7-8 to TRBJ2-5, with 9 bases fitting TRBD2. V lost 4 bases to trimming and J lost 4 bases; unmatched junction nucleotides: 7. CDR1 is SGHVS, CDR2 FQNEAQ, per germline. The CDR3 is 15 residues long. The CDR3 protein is CASSYVAGDGETQYF. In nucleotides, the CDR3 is TGTGCCAGCAGCTACGTAGCGGGAGATGGAGAGACCCAGTACTTC.

The CDR3 spells CASSRARVSDEKLFF. DNA for the CDR3: TGTGCCAGCAGCCGAGCACGGGTGTCTGACGAAAAACTGTTTTTT. V usage is TRBV14 and J usage is TRBJ1-4; D not resolved. CDR3 size: 15 residues. Germline CDR1 reads SGHDN; CDR2 reads FVKESK. V was cut by 4 bases and J by 8 bases, with 17 bases left in between.

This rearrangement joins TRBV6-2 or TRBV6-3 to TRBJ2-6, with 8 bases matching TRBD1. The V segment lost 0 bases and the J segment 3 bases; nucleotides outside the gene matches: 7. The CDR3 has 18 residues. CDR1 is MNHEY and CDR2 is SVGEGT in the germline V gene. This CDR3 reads CASSYSPGGPRGANVLTF. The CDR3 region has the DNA TGTGCCAGCAGTTACTCTCCAGGGGGCCCCCGTGGGGCCAACGTCCTGACTTTC.

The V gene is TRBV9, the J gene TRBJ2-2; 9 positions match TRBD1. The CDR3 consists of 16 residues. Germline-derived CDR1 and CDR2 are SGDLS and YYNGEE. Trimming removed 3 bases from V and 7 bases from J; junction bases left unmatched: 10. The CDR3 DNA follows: TGTGCCAGCAGCGAACACCGGGACAGGGTAGTCGGGGAGCTGTTTTTT. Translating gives CASSEHRDRVVGELFF.

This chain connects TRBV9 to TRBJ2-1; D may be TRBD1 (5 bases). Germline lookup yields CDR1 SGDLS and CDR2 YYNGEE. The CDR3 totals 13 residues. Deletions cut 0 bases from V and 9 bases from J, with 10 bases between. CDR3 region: CASSVELGREQFF. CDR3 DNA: TGTGCCAGCAGCGTAGAATTGGGGCGTGAGCAGTTCTTC. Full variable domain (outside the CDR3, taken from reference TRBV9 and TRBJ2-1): DSGVTQTPKHLITATGQRVTLRCSPRSGDLSVYWYQQSLDQGLQFLIQYYNGEERAKGNILERFSAQQFPDLHSELNLSSLELGDSALYFCASSVELGREQFFGPGTRLTVL.

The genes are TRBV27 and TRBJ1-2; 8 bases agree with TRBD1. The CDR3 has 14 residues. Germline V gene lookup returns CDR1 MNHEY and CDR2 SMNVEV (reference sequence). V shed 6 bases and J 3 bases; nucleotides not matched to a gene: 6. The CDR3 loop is CASRRTGIDYGYTF. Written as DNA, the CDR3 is TGTGCCAGCAGAAGGACAGGGATTGACTATGGCTACACCTTC.

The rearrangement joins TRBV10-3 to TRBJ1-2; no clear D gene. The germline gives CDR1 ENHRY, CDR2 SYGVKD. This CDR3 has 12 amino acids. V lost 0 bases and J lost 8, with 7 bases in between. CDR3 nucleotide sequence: TGTGCCATCAGTGAGTCCGGGAGGGGCTACACCTTC. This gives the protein CAISESGRGYTF.

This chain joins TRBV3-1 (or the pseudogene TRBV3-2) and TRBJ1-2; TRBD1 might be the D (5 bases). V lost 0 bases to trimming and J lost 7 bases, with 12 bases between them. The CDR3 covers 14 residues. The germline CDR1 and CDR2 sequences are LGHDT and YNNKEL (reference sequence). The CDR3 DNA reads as TGTGCCAGCAGCCAAGATGGGGGGGGAGCTGGCTACACCTTC. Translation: CASSQDGGGAGYTF.